This T cell receptor beta chain was observed in a study of CD8+ T cells in alopecia areata. Study in general: Treatment of the treated patients consisted of oral tofacitinib, 5 to 10 mg twice daily. General study points: Greater clonality was observed in lesional scalp samples, especially alopecia totalis/universalis, versus normal scalp.

Punch biopsies of lesional scalp, plus peripheral blood, were taken from alopecia areata patients. In this sample, this clone turned up a few times. Its antigen is unidentified. The CDR3 contains 15 residues. Germline V gene lookup returns CDR1 KGHSH and CDR2 LQKENI. After removal of 2 bases from V and 2 bases from J, the junction contained 5 bases not matched to a gene. After isolation, RNA underwent reverse transcription to generate cDNA as the sequencing template. Using immunoSEQ multiplex PCR, the repertoire was profiled, and TCRdb retains in-frame clones only, with some absent. This sample yields some 99,000 clones, of which 40% to 55% are seen a single time; roughly 0.79% belongs to the top ten.

Sequencing input: CD4+ T cells sorted from blood. The chain carries TRBV18 and TRBJ2-7; 8 bases match TRBD2. The TCR comes from a human donor with alopecia areata. The CDR3 sequence: CASSPGPSGPYEQYF. CDR3 in DNA: TGTGCCAGCTCACCAGGGCCTAGCGGGCCCTACGAGCAGTACTTC.